A selection of T cell receptor beta chains follows, all from one sample in a study of cytomegalovirus exposure and HLA in healthy donors. TCRdb's copy holds only in-frame clones and misses some; the assay was immunoSEQ multiplex PCR. The repertoire holds around 140,000 clones, about three fifths seen once, with about 1.8% in the top ten. Sequenced material: PBMCs. The source of these receptors is a male donor in good health and CMV-seronegative. CDR3s include the opening cysteine and the closing phenylalanine or tryptophan. A D gene is named only where the DNA matches it firmly. Not all rows give a size; the values are once, few, many and, for expanded clones, a class.

v_call: TRBV5-6; d_call: TRBD1; j_call: TRBJ2-1; clone_size: .; cdr3_aa: CASSLGQGQFF; cdr3_nt: TGTGCCAGCAGCTTGGGACAGGGGCAGTTCTTC
v_call: TRBV5-4; d_call: .; j_call: TRBJ1-6; clone_size: once; cdr3_aa: CASREAGADNSPLHF; cdr3_nt: TGTGCCAGCAGGGAGGCGGGAGCCGATAATTCACCCCTCCACTTT
v_call: TRBV6-1; d_call: TRBD1; j_call: TRBJ1-5; clone_size: .; cdr3_aa: CASSEGTGISQPQHF; cdr3_nt: TGTGCCAGCAGCGAAGGGACAGGGATATCTCAGCCCCAGCATTTT
v_call: TRBV29-1; d_call: TRBD1; j_call: TRBJ2-7; clone_size: .; cdr3_aa: CSVSAGTGVEQYF; cdr3_nt: TGCAGCGTTTCCGCCGGGACAGGGGTCGAGCAGTACTTC
v_call: TRBV27; d_call: TRBD2; j_call: TRBJ2-1; clone_size: .; cdr3_aa: CASNPRPGLAGYEQFF; cdr3_nt: TGTGCCAGCAACCCGAGGCCGGGACTAGCAGGGTATGAGCAGTTCTTC
v_call: TRBV13; d_call: TRBD1; j_call: TRBJ2-5; clone_size: .; cdr3_aa: CASSFSTGTGHETQYF; cdr3_nt: TGTGCCAGCAGCTTCTCGACCGGGACAGGGCACGAGACCCAGTACTTC
v_call: TRBV19; d_call: .; j_call: TRBJ1-2; clone_size: .; cdr3_aa: CASSPQGRYGYTF; cdr3_nt: TGTGCCAGTAGTCCCCAGGGGAGATATGGCTACACCTTC
v_call: TRBV5-1; d_call: TRBD2; j_call: TRBJ2-3; clone_size: .; cdr3_aa: CASKQRGTSTDTQYF; cdr3_nt: TGCGCCAGCAAACAGCGGGGGACTAGCACAGATACGCAGTATTTT
v_call: TRBV29-1; d_call: .; j_call: TRBJ1-2; clone_size: .; cdr3_aa: CSVDPGTSVYGYTF; cdr3_nt: TGCAGCGTTGACCCCGGGACATCAGTCTATGGCTACACCTTC
v_call: TRBV6-6; d_call: .; j_call: TRBJ1-4; clone_size: .; cdr3_aa: CASTGVPNEKLFF; cdr3_nt: TGTGCCAGCACCGGGGTTCCTAACGAAAAACTGTTTTTT
v_call: TRBV7-2; d_call: TRBD1; j_call: TRBJ2-5; clone_size: .; cdr3_aa: CASSLVFDRAETQYF; cdr3_nt: TGTGCCAGCAGCTTAGTTTTTGACAGGGCCGAGACCCAGTACTTC
v_call: TRBV11-2; d_call: TRBD1; j_call: TRBJ2-5; clone_size: .; cdr3_aa: CASSPTTGQETQYF; cdr3_nt: TGTGCCAGCAGCCCAACGACAGGGCAAGAGACCCAGTACTTC
v_call: TRBV18; d_call: TRBD1; j_call: TRBJ1-1; clone_size: .; cdr3_aa: CASSTDRDTEAFF; cdr3_nt: TGTGCCAGCTCAACGGACAGGGACACTGAAGCTTTCTTT
v_call: TRBV27; d_call: TRBD1; j_call: TRBJ2-7; clone_size: .; cdr3_aa: CASTRGLGRYEQYF; cdr3_nt: TGTGCCAGCACTAGGGGGCTTGGACGGTACGAGCAGTACTTC
v_call: TRBV14; d_call: .; j_call: TRBJ2-3; clone_size: few; cdr3_aa: CASSQEADLSTDTQYF; cdr3_nt: TGTGCCAGCAGCCAAGAAGCGGATCTAAGCACAGATACGCAGTATTTT
v_call: TRBV14; d_call: .; j_call: TRBJ2-5; clone_size: .; cdr3_aa: CASSQAQGYGETQYF; cdr3_nt: TGTGCCAGCAGCCAAGCCCAGGGATATGGAGAGACCCAGTACTTC
v_call: TRBV29-1; d_call: TRBD2; j_call: TRBJ2-3; clone_size: .; cdr3_aa: CSVDGTSGEASTDTQYF; cdr3_nt: TGCAGCGTTGATGGGACTAGCGGGGAGGCGAGCACAGATACGCAGTATTTT
v_call: TRBV6-5; d_call: .; j_call: TRBJ1-6; clone_size: .; cdr3_aa: CASSYSEIYNSPLHF; cdr3_nt: TGTGCCAGCAGTTACTCAGAGATCTATAATTCACCCCTCCACTTT
v_call: TRBV5-1; d_call: .; j_call: TRBJ2-1; clone_size: .; cdr3_aa: CASSFDGPGNEQFF; cdr3_nt: TGCGCCAGCAGCTTCGACGGCCCAGGGAATGAGCAGTTCTTC
v_call: TRBV6-6; d_call: TRBD1; j_call: TRBJ1-3; clone_size: few; cdr3_aa: CASSTGTGDGNTIYF; cdr3_nt: TGTGCCAGCAGTACCGGGACAGGTGACGGAAACACCATATATTTT
v_call: TRBV5-1; d_call: .; j_call: TRBJ2-3; clone_size: few; cdr3_aa: CASSFNGGNTDTQYF; cdr3_nt: TGCGCCAGCAGCTTTAACGGGGGAAACACAGATACGCAGTATTTT
v_call: TRBV10-2; d_call: TRBD1; j_call: TRBJ2-5; clone_size: .; cdr3_aa: CASIPGTAQETQYF; cdr3_nt: TGCGCCAGCATTCCCGGGACAGCTCAAGAGACCCAGTACTTC
v_call: TRBV30; d_call: TRBD1; j_call: TRBJ2-7; clone_size: .; cdr3_aa: CAWNLRDRGRCGQYF; cdr3_nt: TGTGCCTGGAACCTCAGGGACAGGGGGCGTTGCGGGCAGTACTTC
v_call: TRBV5-4; d_call: TRBD1; j_call: TRBJ2-2; clone_size: .; cdr3_aa: CASSLPGQGVTGELFF; cdr3_nt: TGTGCCAGCAGCTTACCGGGACAGGGCGTCACCGGGGAGCTGTTTTTT
v_call: TRBV9; d_call: TRBD1; j_call: TRBJ2-5; clone_size: .; cdr3_aa: CASSAGTGEWETQYF; cdr3_nt: TGTGCCAGCAGCGCTGGGACAGGGGAGTGGGAGACCCAGTACTTC
v_call: TRBV19; d_call: .; j_call: TRBJ2-3; clone_size: .; cdr3_aa: CASSPTGGTDTQYF; cdr3_nt: TGTGCCAGTAGCCCGACAGGTGGCACAGATACGCAGTATTTT
v_call: TRBV11-3; d_call: TRBD1; j_call: TRBJ2-7; clone_size: .; cdr3_aa: CASSLGQGVDEQYF; cdr3_nt: TGTGCCAGCAGCTTAGGACAGGGGGTCGACGAGCAGTACTTC
v_call: TRBV7-8; d_call: TRBD2; j_call: TRBJ2-3; clone_size: .; cdr3_aa: CASSSRGLVGTDTQYF; cdr3_nt: TGTGCCAGCAGCTCAAGAGGACTAGTTGGGACAGATACGCAGTATTTT
v_call: TRBV7-3; d_call: TRBD1; j_call: TRBJ1-2; clone_size: .; cdr3_aa: CASSSRGQGNNYGYTF; cdr3_nt: TGTGCCAGCAGCTCCAGAGGACAGGGTAATAACTATGGCTACACCTTC
v_call: TRBV5-1; d_call: TRBD1; j_call: TRBJ2-7; clone_size: few; cdr3_aa: CASSLEGGWSYEQYF; cdr3_nt: TGCGCCAGCAGCTTGGAAGGGGGCTGGTCCTACGAGCAGTACTTC
v_call: TRBV6-6; d_call: .; j_call: TRBJ1-1; clone_size: .; cdr3_aa: CASSTPEENTEAFF; cdr3_nt: TGTGCCAGCAGCACCCCCGAGGAAAACACTGAAGCTTTCTTT
v_call: TRBV6-6; d_call: TRBD1; j_call: TRBJ1-5; clone_size: .; cdr3_aa: CASSYVDRGLNQPQHF; cdr3_nt: TGTGCCAGCAGTTACGTTGACAGGGGCCTCAATCAGCCCCAGCATTTT
v_call: TRBV4-1; d_call: .; j_call: TRBJ1-6; clone_size: .; cdr3_aa: CASSQEPSSPLHF; cdr3_nt: TGCGCCAGCAGCCAAGAGCCGAGTTCACCCCTCCACTTT
v_call: TRBV18; d_call: .; j_call: TRBJ2-5; clone_size: .; cdr3_aa: CASSRMGGTQETQYF; cdr3_nt: TGTGCCAGCTCACGGATGGGGGGGACACAAGAGACCCAGTACTTC
v_call: TRBV5-1; d_call: TRBD1; j_call: TRBJ2-5; clone_size: .; cdr3_aa: CASSFDRAREETQYF; cdr3_nt: TGCGCCAGCAGCTTCGACAGGGCCCGGGAAGAGACCCAGTACTTC
v_call: TRBV2; d_call: .; j_call: TRBJ1-5; clone_size: few; cdr3_aa: CASSDLPRQPQHF; cdr3_nt: TGTGCCAGCAGTGACCTCCCTAGACAGCCCCAGCATTTT
v_call: TRBV29-1; d_call: .; j_call: TRBJ2-1; clone_size: .; cdr3_aa: CSVVPMSSYNEQFF; cdr3_nt: TGCAGCGTTGTTCCGATGAGCTCCTACAATGAGCAGTTCTTC
v_call: TRBV5-4; d_call: .; j_call: TRBJ2-1; clone_size: .; cdr3_aa: CASSLDVAVVGGEQFF; cdr3_nt: TGTGCCAGCAGCTTGGATGTGGCTGTAGTAGGGGGTGAGCAGTTCTTC
v_call: TRBV29-1; d_call: .; j_call: TRBJ2-7; clone_size: .; cdr3_aa: CSVGRVYEQYF; cdr3_nt: TGCAGCGTTGGGAGGGTATACGAGCAGTACTTC
v_call: TRBV9; d_call: TRBD1; j_call: TRBJ2-7; clone_size: .; cdr3_aa: CASSASDRAHEQYF; cdr3_nt: TGTGCCAGCAGCGCATCGGACAGGGCCCACGAGCAGTACTTC
v_call: TRBV19; d_call: .; j_call: TRBJ2-6; clone_size: few; cdr3_aa: CASSIPEAGANVLTF; cdr3_nt: TGTGCCAGTAGTATACCCGAAGCAGGGGCCAACGTCCTGACTTTC
v_call: TRBV7-6; d_call: .; j_call: TRBJ2-7; clone_size: .; cdr3_aa: CASSLRGGSGTPYEQYF; cdr3_nt: TGTGCCAGCAGCTTAAGGGGGGGTTCCGGAACCCCTTACGAGCAGTACTTC
v_call: TRBV11-2; d_call: TRBD2; j_call: TRBJ2-3; clone_size: once; cdr3_aa: CASSIRLATSTDTQYF; cdr3_nt: TGTGCCAGCAGCATCCGACTAGCGACTAGCACAGATACGCAGTATTTT
v_call: TRBV4-3; d_call: TRBD2; j_call: TRBJ2-1; clone_size: .; cdr3_aa: CASSHETSGTDEQFF; cdr3_nt: TGCGCCAGCAGCCACGAAACTAGCGGGACAGATGAGCAGTTCTTC
v_call: TRBV6-5; d_call: .; j_call: TRBJ2-7; clone_size: few; cdr3_aa: CASSYRQVPPYEQYF; cdr3_nt: TGTGCCAGCAGTTACAGACAGGTTCCCCCCTACGAGCAGTACTTC
v_call: TRBV18; d_call: .; j_call: TRBJ2-7; clone_size: few; cdr3_aa: CASSPNGGYEQYF; cdr3_nt: TGTGCCAGCTCACCCAACGGGGGCTACGAGCAGTACTTC
v_call: TRBV7-8; d_call: TRBD1; j_call: TRBJ1-6; clone_size: few; cdr3_aa: CASSLNGDSYNSPLHF; cdr3_nt: TGTGCCAGCAGCTTAAATGGGGACAGCTATAATTCACCCCTCCACTTT
v_call: TRBV29-1; d_call: .; j_call: TRBJ1-1; clone_size: .; cdr3_aa: CSVVGQGDTEAFF; cdr3_nt: TGCAGCGTTGTGGGACAAGGGGACACTGAAGCTTTCTTT
v_call: TRBV30; d_call: .; j_call: TRBJ2-6; clone_size: .; cdr3_aa: CAWRPDLPGTGANVLTF; cdr3_nt: TGTGCCTGGCGCCCCGACCTACCAGGGACTGGGGCCAACGTCCTGACTTTC
v_call: TRBV5-1; d_call: .; j_call: TRBJ1-1; clone_size: once; cdr3_aa: CASSLDGTGGEAFF; cdr3_nt: TGCGCCAGCAGCTTGGACGGGACTGGGGGTGAAGCTTTCTTT
v_call: TRBV6-5; d_call: .; j_call: TRBJ1-3; clone_size: few; cdr3_aa: CASSYHGTRDTIYF; cdr3_nt: TGTGCCAGCAGTTACCACGGAACCAGGGACACCATATATTTT
v_call: TRBV5-4; d_call: TRBD2; j_call: TRBJ2-5; clone_size: .; cdr3_aa: CASRGMGLAGGRETQYF; cdr3_nt: TGTGCCAGCAGAGGCATGGGGCTAGCGGGGGGGCGTGAGACCCAGTACTTC
v_call: TRBV5-1; d_call: TRBD1; j_call: TRBJ1-1; clone_size: few; cdr3_aa: CASSVGQGRTEAFF; cdr3_nt: TGCGCCAGCAGCGTGGGACAGGGGCGCACTGAAGCTTTCTTT
v_call: TRBV6-1; d_call: TRBD1; j_call: TRBJ1-5; clone_size: .; cdr3_aa: CASKHGQDDQPQHF; cdr3_nt: TGTGCCAGCAAACACGGACAGGATGATCAGCCCCAGCATTTT
v_call: TRBV6-1; d_call: .; j_call: TRBJ1-1; clone_size: .; cdr3_aa: CASSESSSGNTEAFF; cdr3_nt: TGTGCCAGCAGTGAATCGTCCTCCGGGAACACTGAAGCTTTCTTT
v_call: TRBV19; d_call: .; j_call: TRBJ2-7; clone_size: .; cdr3_aa: CASSSLANEQYF; cdr3_nt: TGTGCCAGTAGTAGTCTAGCGAACGAGCAGTACTTC
v_call: TRBV7-8; d_call: .; j_call: TRBJ1-1; clone_size: .; cdr3_aa: CASSIRRLPPTANTEAFF; cdr3_nt: TGTGCCAGCAGCATCCGTCGCCTTCCGCCGACAGCGAACACTGAAGCTTTCTTT
v_call: TRBV6-5; d_call: .; j_call: TRBJ1-2; clone_size: .; cdr3_aa: CASRRGRHLIYGYTF; cdr3_nt: TGTGCCAGCAGGAGAGGGAGGCACCTGATCTATGGCTACACCTTC
v_call: TRBV27; d_call: TRBD1; j_call: TRBJ1-5; clone_size: few; cdr3_aa: CASSQTGIDQPQHF; cdr3_nt: TGTGCCAGCAGTCAGACAGGGATAGATCAGCCCCAGCATTTT
v_call: TRBV5-1; d_call: TRBD1; j_call: TRBJ1-6; clone_size: .; cdr3_aa: CASSEAGGSYNSPLHF; cdr3_nt: TGCGCCAGCAGCGAGGCAGGGGGTTCCTATAATTCACCCCTCCACTTT